This T cell receptor (beta chain) was retrieved from a study of blood T cells in healthy people across ages. Losses at the gene ends were 2 bases for V and 0 bases for J; bases not matched to a gene: 5. The length of the CDR3 is 17 residues. CDR1 is MGHRA and CDR2 is YSYEKL in the germline V gene. This clonotype was seen only a few times. A sample-barcoded 5' primer and a J-beta primer mix were used in a second PCR of about 7 to 12 cycles. Tagging of each cDNA molecule was performed by a template-switch adaptor with 12 random nucleotides. One entry per CDR3 protein results from TCRdb running MiXCR on the 5' RACE reads. The table records approximately 670,000 distinct CDR3 sequences, over 40% of them present only once. Total RNA extracted from each sample amounted to at least 5.5 micrograms.

The clonotype was recovered from an elderly man in good health. Sequencing was performed on blood. The V gene is TRBV4-1, the J gene TRBJ2-1, with 9 bases matching TRBD1. The CDR3 nucleotides read TGCGCCAGCAGCCAACCCCGGGACAGGGACTCCTACAATGAGCAGTTCTTC. This gives the protein CASSQPRDRDSYNEQFF.